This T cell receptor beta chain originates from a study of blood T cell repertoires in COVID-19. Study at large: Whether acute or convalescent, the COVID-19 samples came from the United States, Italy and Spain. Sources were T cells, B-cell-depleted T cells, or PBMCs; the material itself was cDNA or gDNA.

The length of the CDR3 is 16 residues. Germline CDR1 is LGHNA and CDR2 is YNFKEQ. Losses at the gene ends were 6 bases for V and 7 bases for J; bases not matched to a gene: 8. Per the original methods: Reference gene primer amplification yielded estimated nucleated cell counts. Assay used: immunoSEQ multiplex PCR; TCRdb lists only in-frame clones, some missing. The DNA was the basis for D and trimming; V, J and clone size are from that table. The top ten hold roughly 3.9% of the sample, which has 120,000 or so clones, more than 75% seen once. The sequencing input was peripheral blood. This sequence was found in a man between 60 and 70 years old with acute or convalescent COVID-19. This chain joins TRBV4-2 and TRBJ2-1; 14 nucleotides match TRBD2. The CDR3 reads CASRRTGTSGRNEQFF. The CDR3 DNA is TGTGCCAGCAGACGAACCGGGACTAGCGGGAGAAATGAGCAGTTCTTC.